A single sample is the source of the 23 T cell receptor beta chains below, sequenced in a study of blood T cell repertoires in COVID-19. Sequenced by immunoSEQ multiplex PCR; TCRdb stores in-frame clones only, minus some. The table includes around 75,000 clones, around 80% detected once. The material sequenced was peripheral blood. The receptors come from a man aged 50-59 years with COVID-19, enrolled during active disease.

The rearrangement links TRBV24-1 to TRBJ2-2; D is unresolved. CDR1 is KGHDR and CDR2 is SFDVKD in the germline V gene. The CDR3 consists of 11 residues. V lost 10 bases to trimming and J lost 1 base, with 3 bases between them. CDR3 sequence reads: CATQNTGELFF. The CDR3 bases are TGTGCCACACAGAACACCGGGGAGCTGTTTTTT.

The chain links TRBV14 to TRBJ2-1; TRBD2 aligns across 11 bases. The CDR3 sequence is 15 residues long. Per germline, CDR1 SGHDN and CDR2 FVKESK. J gave up 6 bases and V 6 bases, and 7 bases lay outside the gene matches. CDR3 nucleotides: TGTGCCAGCAGGGATAGCGGGAGGGCGTTCAATGAGCAGTTCTTC. This encodes CASRDSGRAFNEQFF.

The CDR3 region has the DNA TGTGCCAGCAGCCCCACCCCAGGCCGGGGACTAGGAGGACCCGGGGAGCTGTTTTTT. This gives the protein CASSPTPGRGLGGPGELFF. The gene calls are TRBV9 and TRBJ2-2, with TRBD2 matching over 8 bases. The CDR3 is 19 residues long. Germline CDR1 reads SGDLS; CDR2 reads YYNGEE. V shed 4 bases and J 6 bases; nucleotides not matched to a gene: 20.

The J gene is TRBJ2-7, the V gene TRBV5-4; 8 bases line up with TRBD2. V lost 0 bases to trimming and J lost 11 bases; unmatched junction nucleotides: 13. CDR1 SGHNT and CDR2 YYREEE come from the germline V gene (reference sequence). CDR3 length: 15 residues. The CDR3 bases are TGTGCCAGCAGCTTGGAGGGACTAGAACCAGGATCGGAGTACTTC. Residues: CASSLEGLEPGSEYF.

The V gene is TRBV18, the J gene TRBJ2-7; TRBD2 matches 13 bases. CDR3 length equals 17 residues. Germline assignment: CDR1 KGHSH and CDR2 LQKENI. With V trimmed by 3 bases and J by 4 bases, 9 bases remained unmatched. The CDR3 is CASSPIGTSGIRYEQYF. Here the CDR3 DNA reads TGTGCCAGCTCACCCATAGGGACTAGCGGGATCAGATACGAGCAGTACTTC.

The chain is built from TRBV6-2 or TRBV6-3 and TRBJ2-2; 9 bases fit TRBD2. Trimming at V came to 6 bases and at J to 5 bases, leaving 7 bases not matched to a gene. The CDR3 contains 15 residues. Germline lookup yields CDR1 MNHEY and CDR2 SVGEGT. CDR3 in amino acids: CASSVAGVETGELFF. The CDR3 bases are TGTGCCAGCAGCGTAGCGGGAGTGGAGACCGGGGAGCTGTTTTTT.

Relative to its sample, this clone is medium-sized. This sequence joins TRBV5-1 and TRBJ1-2, with TRBD1 matching over 8 bases. The V segment lost 3 bases and the J segment 7 bases; nucleotides outside the gene matches: 11. The CDR3 covers 15 residues. The germline CDR1 and CDR2 sequences are SGHRS and YFSETQ. CDR3: CASSSEGRGQRGYTF. For the CDR3, the DNA is TGCGCCAGCAGCTCGGAAGGCAGGGGGCAACGTGGCTACACCTTC.

The chain links TRBV3-1 (or the pseudogene TRBV3-2) to TRBJ1-5, with D hard to call. CDR1 LGHDT and CDR2 YNNKEL come from the germline V gene (reference sequence). The V gene lost 0 bases and the J gene lost 1 base, with 16 bases spanning the gap. This CDR3 spans 18 amino acids. CDR3 nucleotides: TGTGCCAGCAGCCAAGATCTTACGGGCCGGGGAAGCAATCAGCCCCAGCATTTT. Protein sequence: CASSQDLTGRGSNQPQHF.

This chain joins TRBV30 and TRBJ2-1; 7 bases agree with TRBD2. Looked up from germline, CDR1 is GTSNPN and CDR2 is SVGIG (reference sequence). This CDR3 spans 14 amino acids. Losses at the gene ends were 3 bases for V and 3 bases for J; bases not matched to a gene: 5. The CDR3 spells CAWSLLAYYNEQFF. The CDR3 DNA follows: TGTGCCTGGAGCCTACTAGCGTACTACAATGAGCAGTTCTTC.

The rearrangement links TRBV11-2 to TRBJ2-7, with TRBD1 as a possible D gene (6 bases). Trimming took off 3 bases at V and 1 base at J, with 7 bases between the two ends. Germline assignment: CDR1 SGHAT and CDR2 FQNNGV. The CDR3 has 13 amino acids. This CDR3 is CASSFTGSYEQYF. The CDR3 bases are TGTGCCAGCAGCTTTACAGGGTCCTACGAGCAGTACTTC.

The chain combines TRBV29-1 with TRBJ2-2; possibly TRBD2 for D (6 bases). Germline loops: CDR1 SQVTM, CDR2 ANQGSEA. The CDR3 is 14 residues long. Trimming removed 7 bases from V and 0 bases from J, with 12 bases in between. The CDR3 loop is CSAERRANTGELFF. CDR3 DNA: TGCAGCGCCGAGAGGAGGGCGAACACCGGGGAGCTGTTTTTT.

This sequence joins TRBV6-6 and TRBJ2-5, with unresolved D. The germline gives CDR1 MNHNY, CDR2 SVGAGI (reference sequence). V was clipped by 2 bases and J by 5 bases, with 12 bases between them. CDR3 length: 14 amino acids. This CDR3 reads CASSYSPNGETQYF. The CDR3 DNA sequence: TGTGCCAGCAGTTACAGTCCTAACGGGGAGACCCAGTACTTC.

A few counts support this clone. This rearrangement joins TRBV30 to TRBJ2-7, with D possibly TRBD1 on 6 matching bases. Trimming pared 0 bases from V and 6 bases from J, leaving 15 bases between. CDR1 is GTSNPN and CDR2 is SVGIG in the germline V gene (reference sequence). The CDR3 covers 14 residues. The CDR3 region is CAWSVPRDISEQYF. The CDR3, as DNA: TGTGCCTGGAGTGTACCGAGGGACATATCCGAGCAGTACTTC.

The CDR3 DNA follows: TGTGCCATCAGTGAGTCGACGAGGGACACTGAAGCTTTCTTT. Translated, it gives CAISESTRDTEAFF. The rearrangement links TRBV10-3 to TRBJ1-1; D is ambiguous. This CDR3 has 14 amino acids. Trimming left V 0 bases short and J 3 bases short, with 8 bases between. Germline CDR1 and CDR2: ENHRY and SYGVKD.

This chain uses TRBV29-1 with TRBJ2-2, with D maybe TRBD2 (5 bases). The length of the CDR3 is 13 residues. V was cut by 7 bases and J by 0 bases, with 9 bases left in between. Per the germline V gene, CDR1 is SQVTM and CDR2 is ANQGSEA. CDR3 bases: TGCAGCGGCCGGGAACCGAACACCGGGGAGCTGTTTTTT. This gives the protein CSGREPNTGELFF.

The V call is TRBV24-1, the J call TRBJ2-1; D is unclear. Between the trimmed V and J ends, which lost 4 bases and 6 bases, there was a span of 9 bases. There are 13 residues in the CDR3. Per the germline V gene, CDR1 is KGHDR and CDR2 is SFDVKD. This CDR3 reads CATSEGWSNEQFF. CDR3 nucleotides: TGTGCCACCAGTGAGGGTTGGAGCAATGAGCAGTTCTTC.

This chain joins TRBV27 and TRBJ2-1, with D maybe TRBD2 (7 bases). The V and J ends lost 8 bases and 7 bases respectively, with 21 bases between them. CDR3 length equals 15 residues. Germline assignment: CDR1 MNHEY and CDR2 SMNVEV (reference sequence). The CDR3 loop reads CASGSRGAGGNEQFF. The CDR3 coding sequence is TGTGCCAGCGGTTCCCGGGGGGCCGGGGGGAATGAGCAGTTCTTC.

This clone occurred a few times. The V and J genes are TRBV2 and TRBJ2-1; D possibly corresponds to TRBD2 (6 bases). V lost 8 bases to trimming and J lost 14 bases, with 16 bases between them. The CDR3 spans 11 residues. Germline assignment: CDR1 SNHLY and CDR2 FYNNEI. CDR3 residues: CASGATSRKFF. The CDR3 DNA is TGTGCCAGCGGAGCGACTAGTAGGAAGTTCTTC. Using reference TRBV2 and TRBJ2-1 for the parts outside the CDR3, the full variable domain is EPEVTQTPSHQVTQMGQEVILRCVPISNHLYFYWYRQILGQKVEFLVSFYNNEISEKSEIFDDQFSVERPDGSNFTLKIRSTKLEDSAMYFCASGATSRKFFGPGTRLTVL.

This clone appeared once. The chain uses TRBV11-1 and TRBJ1-6, with 7 nucleotides matching TRBD1. Germline loops: CDR1 SGHAT, CDR2 FQDESV (reference sequence). V lost 0 bases and J lost 10; bases outside the gene matches: 3. This CDR3 has 14 amino acids. CDR3 coding DNA: TGTGCCAGCAGCTTAGCAGGGGGCAGATCACCCCTCCACTTT. Encoded protein: CASSLAGGRSPLHF.

CDR3 in amino acids: CASSQSGRGRDQPQHF. The CDR3 DNA reads as TGTGCCAGCAGCCAATCGGGCAGGGGGCGCGATCAGCCCCAGCATTTT. The rearrangement joins TRBV16 to TRBJ1-5; TRBD1 matches at 8 bases. Germline V gene lookup returns CDR1 KGHSY and CDR2 FQNENV. Unmatched junction bases numbered 6, after V lost 0 bases and J lost 5 bases. The CDR3 spans 16 residues. Supplemented by reference TRBV16 and TRBJ1-5, the full variable domain reads GEEVAQTPKHLVRGEGQKAKLYCAPIKGHSYVFWYQQVLKNEFKFLISFQNENVFDETGMPKERFSAKCLPNSPCSLEIQATKLEDSAVYFCASSQSGRGRDQPQHFGDGTRLSIL.

This chain connects TRBV30 to TRBJ2-2; 8 bases are shared with TRBD1. CDR3 length equals 14 residues. From germline, CDR1 is GTSNPN and CDR2 SVGIG (reference sequence). V lost 2 bases and J lost 7; bases outside the gene matches: 6. The CDR3 nucleotides read TGTGCCTGGAGTAAGACACAGGGGGGCGGGGAGCTGTTTTTT. This codes for CAWSKTQGGGELFF. Based on the CDR3 plus reference TRBV30 and TRBJ2-2, the full variable domain is SQTIHQWPATLVQPVGSPLSLECTVEGTSNPNLYWYRQAAGRGLQLLFYSVGIGQISSEVPQNLSASRPQDRQFILSSKKLLLSDSGFYLCAWSKTQGGGELFFGEGSRLTVL.

This clone has only a few counts. V usage is TRBV6-1 and J usage is TRBJ2-1; D remains unclear. CDR3 length: 14 residues. CDR1 is MNHNS and CDR2 is SASEGT in the germline V gene. Trimming removed 3 bases from V and 9 bases from J, with 15 bases in between. CDR3 loop: CASSELLEQFEQFF. DNA of the CDR3: TGTGCCAGCAGTGAGTTGCTAGAACAATTTGAGCAGTTCTTC.

This clone was recorded once. The CDR3 loop is CASSLSWQNTEAFF. The CDR3 coding sequence is TGCGCCAGCAGCTTATCGTGGCAGAACACTGAAGCTTTCTTT. This rearrangement joins TRBV5-1 to TRBJ1-1, with D hard to call. Germline CDR1 is SGHRS and CDR2 is YFSETQ. The CDR3 has 14 amino acids. Trimming removed 2 bases from V and 1 base from J, with 9 bases in between.